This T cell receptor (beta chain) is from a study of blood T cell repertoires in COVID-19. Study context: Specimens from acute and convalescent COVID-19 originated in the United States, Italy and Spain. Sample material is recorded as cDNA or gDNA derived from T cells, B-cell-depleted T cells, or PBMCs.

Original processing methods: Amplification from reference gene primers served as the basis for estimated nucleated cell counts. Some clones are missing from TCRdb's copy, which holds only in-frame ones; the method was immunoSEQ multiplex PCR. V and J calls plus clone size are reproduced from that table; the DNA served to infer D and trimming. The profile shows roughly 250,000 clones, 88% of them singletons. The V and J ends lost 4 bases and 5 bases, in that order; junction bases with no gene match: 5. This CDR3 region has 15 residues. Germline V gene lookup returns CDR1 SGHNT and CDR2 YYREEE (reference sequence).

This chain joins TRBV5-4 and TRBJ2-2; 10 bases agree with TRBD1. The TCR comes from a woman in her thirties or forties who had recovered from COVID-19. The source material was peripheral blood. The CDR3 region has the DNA TGTGCCAGCAGCGTAGACAGGGGGCGAACCGGGGAGCTGTTTTTT. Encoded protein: CASSVDRGRTGELFF. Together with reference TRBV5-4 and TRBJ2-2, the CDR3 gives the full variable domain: ETGVTQSPTHLIKTRGQQVTLRCSSQSGHNTVSWYQQALGQGPQFIFQYYREEENGRGNFPPRFSGLQFPNYSSELNVNALELDDSALYLCASSVDRGRTGELFFGEGSRLTVL.